This note documents a single T cell receptor (beta chain) sequence. TCRdb independently ran MiXCR on the RT-PCR reads; one entry per CDR3 protein. The sample holds 550,000 to 750,000 distinct CDR3 sequences; 11% to 15% are singletons and the top ten take 3% to 4.5%. The CDR3 runs 16 residues. V was trimmed by 6 bases and J by 4 bases, leaving 21 bases between them. The V call is TRBV12-3 or TRBV12-4, the J call TRBJ1-2; D possibly corresponds to TRBD1 (5 bases). Sequenced sample: memory CD4+ T cells from blood. This receptor was obtained from a female donor in good health, serving as a healthy control. The DNA of the CDR3 is TGTGCCAGCAGCCCAACATACGGGGGAGGTTCCTATGGCTACACCTTC. This sequence encodes CASSPTYGGGSYGYTF.